Below are 29 T cell receptor beta chains sequenced from a single sample in a study of blood T cell repertoires in COVID-19. The data were produced by immunoSEQ multiplex PCR, yet TCRdb's version contains in-frame clones alone and is incomplete. The sample shows a few hundred thousand clones, around four fifths of them seen only once. The sample comprised peripheral blood. The receptors stem from a man in his sixties with acute or convalescent COVID-19.

The chain is built from TRBV6-6 and TRBJ1-2, with TRBD1 matching over 8 bases. CDR1 and CDR2 from the germline V gene are MNHNY and SVGAGI (reference sequence). This CDR3 spans 14 amino acids. V dropped 6 bases and J dropped 5; count of bases not matched to a gene: 8. In DNA form, the CDR3 reads TGTGCCAGCAGAGAGACAGGGGTTGGGTATGGCTACACCTTC. Its protein is CASRETGVGYGYTF.

The genes are TRBV20-1 and TRBJ1-5, with 7 bases fitting TRBD1. Germline lookup yields CDR1 DFQATT and CDR2 SNEGSKA (reference sequence). V lost 3 bases and J lost 7; bases outside the gene matches: 12. The CDR3 covers 15 residues. The CDR3 here is CSASRRDSLGQPQHF. The CDR3 nucleotides read TGCAGTGCTAGTAGGCGGGACAGCCTGGGGCAGCCCCAGCATTTT.

V is TRBV27 and J is TRBJ2-5; a weak D match, TRBD1 (5 bases). Germline V CDR1 and CDR2: MNHEY, SMNVEV (reference sequence). The CDR3 totals 15 residues. Deletions cut 4 bases from V and 5 bases from J, with 17 bases between. CDR3 residues: CASSSGHVLIETQYF. The CDR3 DNA sequence: TGTGCCAGCAGTTCCGGACACGTACTTATTGAGACCCAGTACTTC.

The chain links TRBV5-4 to TRBJ2-3; 8 bases are shared with TRBD2. CDR1 SGHNT and CDR2 YYREEE come from the germline V gene (reference sequence). This CDR3 is 15 amino acids long. The V gene end was trimmed by 2 bases and the J gene end by 4 bases; junction bases not matched to a gene: 6. This CDR3 is CASSFGGAGADTQYF. The CDR3 nucleotides are TGTGCCAGCAGCTTCGGGGGGGCGGGGGCAGATACGCAGTATTTT.

The chain links TRBV10-3 to TRBJ1-1; possibly TRBD1 for D (5 bases). V shed 3 bases and J shed 6 bases, with 14 bases lying between them. The V gene's germline CDR1 is ENHRY and CDR2 SYGVKD. This CDR3 region has 14 residues. This chain's CDR3 is CAISDRARVPEAFF. Here the CDR3 DNA reads TGTGCCATCAGTGACAGGGCACGTGTCCCTGAAGCTTTCTTT.

The V call is TRBV29-1, the J call TRBJ2-2; 7 nucleotides align to TRBD1. This CDR3 region has 13 residues. Germline V gives CDR1 SQVTM, CDR2 ANQGSEA. The V and J ends lost 4 bases and 4 bases, in that order; junction bases with no gene match: 3. This CDR3 reads CSVAEGATGELFF. DNA for the CDR3: TGCAGCGTTGCAGAGGGGGCCACCGGGGAGCTGTTTTTT.

This clone was detected only a few times. The rearrangement joins TRBV7-3 to TRBJ2-1; D may be TRBD2 (6 bases). Germline V CDR1 and CDR2: SGHTA, FQGTGA. V was cut by 0 bases and J by 8 bases, with 14 bases left in between. The CDR3 totals 15 residues. The CDR3: CASSLTGGRMDEQFF. The DNA of the CDR3 is TGTGCCAGCAGCTTAACGGGGGGACGAATGGATGAGCAGTTCTTC.

The chain carries TRBV5-1 and TRBJ2-5; 7 nucleotides line up with TRBD2. The CDR3 consists of 14 residues. Trimming at V came to 5 bases and at J to 4 bases, leaving 8 bases not matched to a gene. Germline V gene lookup returns CDR1 SGHRS and CDR2 YFSETQ. The CDR3 DNA reads as TGCGCCAGCAGTCAGGAGCGGGGTCGAGAGACCCAGTACTTC. Translation gives CASSQERGRETQYF.

V gene TRBV28 combines with J gene TRBJ2-7, with D perhaps matching TRBD1 (6 bases). The germline V and J ends were trimmed by 6 bases and 7 bases, with 13 bases remaining between them. Germline CDR1 reads MDHEN; CDR2 reads SYDVKM. The CDR3 covers 12 residues. The CDR3 DNA reads as TGTGCCAGCAGCACTTCTCAGGGGGAGCAGTACTTC. This encodes CASSTSQGEQYF.

The chain couples TRBV10-2 to TRBJ2-1, with 11 bases fitting TRBD2. CDR3 size: 17 residues. Germline V gene data show CDR1 as WSHSY and CDR2 as SAAADI. V lost 8 bases to trimming and J lost 7 bases; unmatched junction nucleotides: 16. In nucleotides, the CDR3 is TGCGCCAGCGAAGGTTGGTCTAGCGGGGGGAATACGAATGAGCAGTTCTTC. Protein product: CASEGWSSGGNTNEQFF.

This sequence joins TRBV28 and TRBJ2-5; 8 nucleotides align to TRBD1. This CDR3 contains 17 residues. Germline V lookup: CDR1 MDHEN, CDR2 SYDVKM. The J segment lost 2 bases and the V segment lost 0 bases, leaving 8 bases of the junction unmatched. This CDR3 is CASSLWGGDRRQETQYF. The CDR3 DNA follows: TGTGCCAGCAGTTTATGGGGTGGGGACAGGCGGCAAGAGACCCAGTACTTC.

The chain carries TRBV7-6 and TRBJ1-6; 7 nucleotides agree with TRBD1. The CDR3 has 14 residues. Germline V CDR1 and CDR2: SGHVS, FNYEAQ. Unmatched junction bases numbered 8, after V lost 5 bases and J lost 10 bases. CDR3 residues: CASSPQPDRSPLHF. In DNA, the CDR3 is TGTGCCAGCAGCCCGCAACCGGACAGGTCACCCCTCCACTTT.

This rearrangement joins TRBV5-1 to TRBJ1-3, with TRBD1 identical over 8 bases. This CDR3 is built from 15 residues. After removal of 2 bases from V and 3 bases from J, the junction contained 4 bases not matched to a gene. Germline V CDR1 and CDR2: SGHRS, YFSETQ. The CDR3 loop is CASSFQGASGNTIYF. The CDR3 DNA reads as TGCGCCAGCAGCTTTCAGGGGGCAAGTGGAAACACCATATATTTT.

The J gene is TRBJ2-5, the V gene TRBV15; TRBD2 matches at 8 bases. V dropped 2 bases and J dropped 5; count of bases not matched to a gene: 16. There are 18 residues in the CDR3. Germline CDR1 LNHNV, CDR2 YYDKDF (reference sequence). The CDR3 spells CATSRRGGSGTSLETQYF. CDR3 bases: TGTGCCACCAGCAGACGTGGCGGTTCCGGGACTAGTCTTGAGACCCAGTACTTC.

The V call is TRBV5-6, the J call TRBJ2-7; D possibly corresponds to TRBD1 (7 bases). The CDR3 sequence is 13 residues long. Per the germline V gene, CDR1 is SGHDT and CDR2 is YYEEEE. Trimming pared 4 bases from V and 3 bases from J, leaving 11 bases between. CDR3 DNA: TGTGCCAGCAGCAGGGGGGACAGCTACGAGCAGTACTTC. Translation: CASSRGDSYEQYF.

This clone was picked up one time. The rearrangement uses TRBV10-1 and TRBJ2-2, with 8 bases lining up with TRBD2. V gave up 0 bases and J gave up 0 bases; unmatched junction bases: 3. Germline lookup yields CDR1 WNHNN and CDR2 SYGVQD (reference sequence). The CDR3 covers 17 residues. CDR3 nucleotide sequence: TGCGCCAGCAGTGAGTCGATCGGGGGGGCGAACACCGGGGAGCTGTTTTTT. Translating gives CASSESIGGANTGELFF.

This chain uses TRBV2 with TRBJ2-5; D possibly corresponds to TRBD1 (7 bases). Trimming cost V 6 bases and J 2 bases, with 10 bases left between them. The CDR3 contains 13 residues. CDR1 SNHLY and CDR2 FYNNEI come from the germline V gene. For the CDR3, the DNA is TGTGCCAGCAGGGAGGGACAGCAAGAGACCCAGTACTTC. Amino acid sequence: CASREGQQETQYF.

The rearrangement uses TRBV15 and TRBJ1-1; D unresolved. The CDR3 covers 12 residues. The V gene's germline CDR1 is LNHNV and CDR2 YYDKDF (reference sequence). Trimming cost V 3 bases and J 4 bases, with 6 bases left between them. The CDR3 coding sequence is TGTGCCACCAGCAGTCTCGGCACTGAAGCTTTCTTT. Protein product: CATSSLGTEAFF.

This clone was recorded only once. V and J are TRBV30 and TRBJ1-6; the D gene is possibly TRBD1 (5 bases). Per germline, CDR1 GTSNPN and CDR2 SVGIG (reference sequence). The CDR3 contains 13 residues. The ends were cut back, 3 bases at V and 7 bases at J, with 10 bases in the middle. In DNA, the CDR3 is TGTGCCTGGAGGACCCAGGGAAATTCACCCCTCCACTTT. This encodes CAWRTQGNSPLHF. Full variable domain (missing parts from reference TRBV30 and TRBJ1-6): SQTIHQWPATLVQPVGSPLSLECTVEGTSNPNLYWYRQAAGRGLQLLFYSVGIGQISSEVPQNLSASRPQDRQFILSSKKLLLSDSGFYLCAWRTQGNSPLHFGNGTRLTVT.

This rearrangement joins TRBV5-1 to TRBJ2-7; 11 bases align to TRBD2. J gave up 0 bases and V 0 bases, and 11 bases lay outside the gene matches. Germline-derived CDR1 and CDR2 are SGHRS and YFSETQ. The CDR3 is made up of 19 amino acids. The DNA of the CDR3 is TGCGCCAGCAGCTTGGGCCCCAGAGGGCTAGCGGGGGGCTCCTACGAGCAGTACTTC. This encodes CASSLGPRGLAGGSYEQYF.

The CDR3, as DNA: TGTGCCAGCAGCCTCCGGGACACCTCCTACGAGCAGTACTTC. The encoded protein is CASSLRDTSYEQYF. The rearrangement uses TRBV28 and TRBJ2-7; perhaps TRBD1 as D (6 bases). There are 14 residues in the CDR3. Germline V gene data show CDR1 as MDHEN and CDR2 as SYDVKM. Trimming left V 6 bases short and J 0 bases short, with 12 bases between.

The chain couples TRBV29-1 to TRBJ1-1, with 7 bases fitting TRBD1. V was clipped by 7 bases and J by 8 bases; unmatched bases: 10. Germline V gene lookup returns CDR1 SQVTM and CDR2 ANQGSEA. The length of the CDR3 is 12 residues. In DNA form, the CDR3 reads TGCAGCGGGGACAGATCTGGGGCGGAAGCTTTCTTT. It is translated as CSGDRSGAEAFF.

The V gene is TRBV11-2, the J gene TRBJ2-3; 13 bases map to TRBD2. The V segment lost 7 bases and the J segment 14 bases; nucleotides outside the gene matches: 6. CDR1 and CDR2 from the germline V gene are SGHAT and FQNNGV. The CDR3 consists of 12 residues. The CDR3 loop is CASKPTSGGGYF. The DNA of the CDR3 is TGTGCCAGCAAGCCCACTAGCGGGGGGGGGTATTTT.

Only one count was recorded for this clone. This rearrangement joins TRBV5-1 to TRBJ1-1, with D possibly TRBD1 on 5 matching bases. The CDR3 totals 14 residues. Germline V gene data show CDR1 as SGHRS and CDR2 as YFSETQ. V was trimmed by 0 bases and J by 2 bases, leaving 8 bases between them. For the CDR3, the DNA is TGCGCCAGCAGCTTGGTGACAGATAACACTGAAGCTTTCTTT. Amino acid sequence: CASSLVTDNTEAFF. Filled out from reference TRBV5-1 and TRBJ1-1, the complete variable domain reads KAGVTQTPRYLIKTRGQQVTLSCSPISGHRSVSWYQQTPGQGLQFLFEYFSETQRNKGNFPGRFSGRQFSNSRSEMNVSTLELGDSALYLCASSLVTDNTEAFFGQGTRLTVV.

The chain joins TRBV3-1 (or the pseudogene TRBV3-2) to TRBJ1-4; D is undetermined. Per the germline V gene, CDR1 is LGHDT and CDR2 is YNNKEL (reference sequence). V shed 6 bases and J shed 4 bases, with 9 bases lying between them. The CDR3 has 13 amino acids. The CDR3 nucleotides are TGTGCCAGCAGTGAACAGCTTAATGAAAAACTGTTTTTT. This sequence encodes CASSEQLNEKLFF.

V usage is TRBV7-3 and J usage is TRBJ2-3, with a tentative D call TRBD1 (6 bases). This CDR3 region has 13 residues. Germline loops: CDR1 SGHTA, CDR2 FQGTGA. V was cut by 5 bases and J by 6 bases, with 12 bases left in between. Here the CDR3 DNA reads TGTGCCAGCAGCCCGCAGGGGTTGGATACGCAGTATTTT. Protein: CASSPQGLDTQYF. Filled out from reference TRBV7-3 and TRBJ2-3, the complete variable domain reads GAGVSQTPSNKVTEKGKYVELRCDPISGHTALYWYRQSLGQGPEFLIYFQGTGAADDSGLPNDRFFAVRPEGSVSTLKIQRTERGDSAVYLCASSPQGLDTQYFGPGTRLTVL.

This sequence joins TRBV5-1 and TRBJ2-3; the match to TRBD2 covers 9 bases. The CDR3 runs 16 residues. The germline gives CDR1 SGHRS, CDR2 YFSETQ. J lost 1 base, V lost 3 bases, and 6 bases had no gene match. CDR3 sequence reads: CASSWERGDGTDTQYF. The CDR3, as DNA: TGCGCCAGCAGCTGGGAGCGGGGGGACGGCACAGATACGCAGTATTTT.

The chain recombines TRBV11-2 with TRBJ1-1, with D possibly matching TRBD1 (6 bases). The CDR3 loop spans 13 amino acids. V shed 8 bases and J shed 4 bases, with 14 bases lying between them. Germline-derived CDR1 and CDR2 are SGHAT and FQNNGV. CDR3 nucleotides: TGTGCCAGCTCCGAAAACAGGGTCACTGAAGCTTTCTTT. Its translation is CASSENRVTEAFF.

This clone was detected only once. This chain connects TRBV5-5 to TRBJ1-3; D is unresolved. CDR1 SGHKS and CDR2 YYEKEE come from the germline V gene (reference sequence). V lost 4 bases to trimming and J lost 1 base, with 12 bases between them. CDR3 size: 15 residues. The CDR3 region has the DNA TGTGCCAGCAGCGCCCGGGTCTCTTCTGGAAACACCATATATTTT. This sequence encodes CASSARVSSGNTIYF.